This record looks at one T cell receptor beta chain sequence and its context. The CDR3 runs 13 residues. The ends were cut back, 2 bases at V and 2 bases at J, with 7 bases in the middle. Looked up from germline, CDR1 is SGHRS and CDR2 is YFSETQ. This record belongs to a study of blood T cell repertoires in COVID-19. Study-level background: T cells, B-cell-depleted T cells, or PBMCs provided the cDNA or gDNA that served as material.

Assay: immunoSEQ multiplex PCR; the TCRdb copy retains only in-frame clones and omits some. The table shows roughly 160,000 clones, with just over 90% occurring only once. Sequenced sample: peripheral blood. The J gene is TRBJ1-2, the V gene TRBV5-1, with unresolved D. The TCR sequence derives from a man in his late teens or twenties with COVID-19, enrolled during active disease. CDR3 region: CASSFAGNYGYTF. The CDR3, as DNA: TGCGCCAGCAGCTTCGCAGGAAACTATGGCTACACCTTC.